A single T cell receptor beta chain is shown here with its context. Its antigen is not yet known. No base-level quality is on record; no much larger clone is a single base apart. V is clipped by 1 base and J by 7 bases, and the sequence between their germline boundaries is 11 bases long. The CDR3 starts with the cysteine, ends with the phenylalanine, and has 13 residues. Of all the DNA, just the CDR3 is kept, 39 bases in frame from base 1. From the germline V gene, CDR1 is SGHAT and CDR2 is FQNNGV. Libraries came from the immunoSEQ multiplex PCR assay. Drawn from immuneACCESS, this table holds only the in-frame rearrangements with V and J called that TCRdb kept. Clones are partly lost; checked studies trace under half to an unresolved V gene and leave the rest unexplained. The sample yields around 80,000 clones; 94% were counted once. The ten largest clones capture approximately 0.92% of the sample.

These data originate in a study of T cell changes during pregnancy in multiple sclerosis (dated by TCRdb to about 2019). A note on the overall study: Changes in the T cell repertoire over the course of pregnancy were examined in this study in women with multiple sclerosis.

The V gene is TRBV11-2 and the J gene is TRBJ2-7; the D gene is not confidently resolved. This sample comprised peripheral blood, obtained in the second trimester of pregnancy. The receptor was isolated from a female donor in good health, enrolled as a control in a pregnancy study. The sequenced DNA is TGTGCCAGCAGCTTAGGGTCTCCGGGTGAGCAGTACTTC. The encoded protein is CASSLGSPGEQYF.